A selection of T cell receptor beta chains follows, all from one sample in a study of blood T cells in healthy people across ages. From the 5' RACE reads, TCRdb called clonotypes with MiXCR, one entry per CDR3 protein. The table records about 1.4 million distinct CDR3 sequences, approximately 59% of them present only once. The sequencing sample was made of blood. Every receptor here comes from a man between 18 and 35 years old in good health. Each CDR3 is given with its conserved first and last residue. The D gene is left open where the match is weak. The size field is filled for only some rows; it gives once, few, many or a size class.

TRBJ1-2	NA	NA	TRBV29-1	TGCAGCGTTGAAGTTCCCAATAAGGGGTTTTTCTATGGCTACACCTTC	CSVEVPNKGFFYGYTF
TRBJ2-7	TRBD2	once	TRBV3-1	TGTGCCAGCAGCCCAAGCAGGACTAGCGGGCGCCCCTCCTACGAGCAGTACTTC	CASSPSRTSGRPSYEQYF
TRBJ2-3	NA	NA	TRBV7-9	TGTGCCAGCAGCTTTTATCCCGACCCCCGGTTGGATACGCAGTATTTT	CASSFYPDPRLDTQYF
TRBJ2-6	NA	NA	TRBV5-1	TGCGCCAGCCGCTTGCGTGCTGGGGCCAACGTCCTGACTTTC	CASRLRAGANVLTF
TRBJ1-2	NA	NA	TRBV18	TGTGCCAGCTCACCTAGCGTTTTTTCGGGCTACACCTTC	CASSPSVFSGYTF
TRBJ2-7	NA	NA	TRBV20-1	TGCAGTGCGACCCCCGGGCAGTTCTCCGACGAGCAGTACTTC	CSATPGQFSDEQYF
TRBJ2-7	NA	NA	TRBV7-9	TGTGCCAGCAGTTTACCGCGGACATCCTACGAGCAGTACTTC	CASSLPRTSYEQYF
TRBJ2-7	NA	NA	TRBV15	TGTGCCACCAGCAGAGAGATTGCCCTCCACTACGAGCAGTACTTC	CATSREIALHYEQYF
TRBJ2-1	NA	NA	TRBV7-7	TGTGCTAGCAGCTTAGCGCGTGGAGGAGGGGAGCAGTTCTTC	CASSLARGGGEQFF
TRBJ1-2	TRBD1	few	TRBV4-2	TGTGCCAGCAGCCTGCGACCTGGGACAGCCTATGGCTACACCTTC	CASSLRPGTAYGYTF
TRBJ2-2	NA	few	TRBV20-1	TGCAGTGCTAGAGACCCGCTGCGGAACACCGGGGAGCTGTTTTTT	CSARDPLRNTGELFF
TRBJ1-2	NA	NA	TRBV24-1	TGTGCCACCAGTGATGCCCAAAGGTCGATCTATGGCTACACCTTC	CATSDAQRSIYGYTF
TRBJ2-1	TRBD2	NA	TRBV7-6	TGTGCCAGCAGCTCCGGTGTGGCGGGAGACAATGAGCAGTTCTTC	CASSSGVAGDNEQFF
TRBJ2-7	TRBD2	NA	TRBV7-8	TGTGCCAGCAGCTTAGAACTAGCGGGGTTCGAGCAGTACTTC	CASSLELAGFEQYF
TRBJ1-3	NA	NA	TRBV3-1	TGTGCCAGCAGCACGAGGACCTGGACTGCGGGAAACACCATATATTTT	CASSTRTWTAGNTIYF
TRBJ2-5	NA	NA	TRBV3-1	TGTGCCAGCAGCGGTCCCGGTGCTAGCTCGTCCCAAGAGACCCAGTACTTC	CASSGPGASSSQETQYF
TRBJ2-6	NA	NA	TRBV4-2	TGTGCCAGCAGCCCAAGGGGAGTGGGAACTGGGGCCAACGTCCTGACTTTC	CASSPRGVGTGANVLTF
TRBJ1-4	TRBD1	NA	TRBV12-3/TRBV12-4	TGTGCCAGCAGTCCTCCACAGGGGGCTGTTGAAAAACTGTTTTTT	CASSPPQGAVEKLFF
TRBJ2-7	NA	once	TRBV5-1	TGCGCCAGCAGCCAGACGGATGATGAGCAGTACTTC	CASSQTDDEQYF
TRBJ2-7	NA	few	TRBV10-3	TGTGCCATCAGTGAGTCTGGAGGGTATACCTACGAGCAGTACTTC	CAISESGGYTYEQYF
TRBJ2-1	NA	NA	TRBV29-1	TGCAGCGTTGAAGTAGAGGGGGGGGAGTTCTTC	CSVEVEGGEFF
TRBJ2-5	NA	few	TRBV4-3	TGCGCCAGCAGCCAAGCTGCGTCTGGTGAGACCCAGTATTTC	CASSQAASGETQYF
TRBJ2-1	NA	few	TRBV11-2	TGTGCCAGCAGCCCGACTAGGAATGAGCAGTTCTTC	CASSPTRNEQFF
TRBJ1-2	NA	few	TRBV10-2	TGCGCCAGCAGTCCTAGACAGCTCTTAAACTATGGCTACACCTTC	CASSPRQLLNYGYTF
TRBJ2-7	NA	NA	TRBV5-6	TGTGCCAGCAGCCCCCTGAATTGGGGCGGGTACGAGCAGTACTTC	CASSPLNWGGYEQYF
TRBJ2-3	NA	NA	TRBV6-2/TRBV6-3	TGTGCCAGTAGTTACCAGGTGTCAGATACGCAGTATTTT	CASSYQVSDTQYF
TRBJ1-1	NA	few	TRBV10-3	TGTGCCATCAGTGGCTCCGGGACACGGACGACTGAAGCTTTCTTT	CAISGSGTRTTEAFF